This T cell receptor (beta chain) was sequenced in a study of shared clonotypes between healthy human individuals. The CDR3 is 17 amino acids. Per the germline V gene, CDR1 is MGHRA and CDR2 is YSYEKL. V lost 0 bases and J 4 bases, leaving 15 bases between the germline ends. Repertoires were generated with immunoSEQ multiplex PCR, while TCRdb's copy carries only in-frame clones and drops some. The sample has approximately 2.5 million clones; around 90% are singletons. This clonotype was obtained from a man younger than 35 in good health. The chain combines TRBV4-1 with TRBJ2-2; D may be TRBD1 or TRBD2 (6 bases each). The sample consisted of naive CD4+ T cells sorted from blood. Described subset: CD45RA+ positively selected. CDR3 sequence reads: CASSQDPRGPTTGELFF. DNA for the CDR3: TGCGCCAGCAGCCAAGATCCCCGGGGGCCGACCACCGGGGAGCTGTTTTTT.